Listed below are T cell receptor beta chains from one sample, sequenced in a study of Ad26.COV2.S vaccination and SARS-CoV-2 variants. Profiled with immunoSEQ multiplex PCR; TCRdb holds only in-frame clones, not every one. The sample records fewer than 600,000 clones, about nine tenths being singletons. The sequencing here drew on peripheral blood, taken in a trial of Ad26.COV2.S vaccine versus placebo. Receptors were obtained from a person aged 18 to 59 who received the Ad26.COV2.S COVID-19 vaccine or a placebo. Each CDR3 is given with its conserved first and last residue. The order of the fields is D gene, V gene, clone size, J gene, CDR3 protein, CDR3 DNA. D genes are given only for firm matches. The size of a clone is reported for some rows only, either as once, few or many, or as a class for expanded clones.

D gene: TRBD1; V gene: TRBV9; clone size: NA; J gene: TRBJ1-5; CDR3 protein: CASSEGQDNQPQHF; CDR3 DNA: TGTGCCAGCAGTGAAGGACAGGACAATCAGCCCCAGCATTTT
D gene: NA; V gene: TRBV9; clone size: NA; J gene: TRBJ1-6; CDR3 protein: CASSARVSNSPLHF; CDR3 DNA: TGTGCCAGCAGCGCAAGGGTTTCGAATTCACCCCTCCACTTT
D gene: NA; V gene: TRBV29-1; clone size: NA; J gene: TRBJ1-1; CDR3 protein: CSAVTTNTEAFF; CDR3 DNA: TGCAGCGCAGTGACTACCAACACTGAAGCTTTCTTT
D gene: NA; V gene: TRBV5-1; clone size: NA; J gene: TRBJ1-1; CDR3 protein: CASNDFGANTEAFF; CDR3 DNA: TGCGCCAGCAACGATTTCGGGGCGAACACTGAAGCTTTCTTT
D gene: NA; V gene: TRBV5-5; clone size: NA; J gene: TRBJ1-2; CDR3 protein: CASSLSDGYGYTF; CDR3 DNA: TGTGCCAGCAGCCTATCGGACGGGTATGGCTACACCTTC
D gene: TRBD2; V gene: TRBV12-5; clone size: NA; J gene: TRBJ2-3; CDR3 protein: CASGLGLAGHTDTQYF; CDR3 DNA: TGTGCTAGTGGTTTGGGACTAGCGGGGCACACAGATACGCAGTATTTT
D gene: TRBD2; V gene: TRBV5-8; clone size: once; J gene: TRBJ2-7; CDR3 protein: CASSLAGTSGYEQYF; CDR3 DNA: TGTGCCAGCAGCTTGGCCGGGACTAGCGGCTACGAGCAGTACTTC
D gene: NA; V gene: TRBV25-1; clone size: once; J gene: TRBJ2-5; CDR3 protein: CASSDARGTQYF; CDR3 DNA: TGTGCCAGCAGTGACGCGAGGGGGACCCAGTACTTC
D gene: NA; V gene: TRBV10-3; clone size: NA; J gene: TRBJ2-7; CDR3 protein: CAISESSGFLSYEQYF; CDR3 DNA: TGTGCCATCAGTGAGTCTTCCGGGTTTCTATCCTACGAGCAGTACTTC
D gene: NA; V gene: TRBV15; clone size: NA; J gene: TRBJ1-6; CDR3 protein: CATSRDRASPLHF; CDR3 DNA: TGTGCCACCAGCAGAGACCGGGCTTCACCCCTCCACTTT
D gene: NA; V gene: TRBV27; clone size: NA; J gene: TRBJ2-6; CDR3 protein: CASSLSGANVLTF; CDR3 DNA: TGTGCCAGCAGTCTTAGTGGGGCCAACGTCCTGACTTTC
D gene: NA; V gene: TRBV6-5; clone size: NA; J gene: TRBJ1-1; CDR3 protein: CASSLILNTEAFF; CDR3 DNA: TGTGCCAGCAGTCTTATTCTCAACACTGAAGCTTTCTTT
D gene: TRBD1; V gene: TRBV29-1; clone size: NA; J gene: TRBJ2-5; CDR3 protein: CSVATGVMETQYF; CDR3 DNA: TGCAGCGTAGCAACAGGGGTCATGGAGACCCAGTACTTC
D gene: NA; V gene: TRBV6-5; clone size: NA; J gene: TRBJ1-5; CDR3 protein: CASSYRHASNQPQHF; CDR3 DNA: TGTGCCAGCAGTTACCGACACGCTAGCAATCAGCCCCAGCATTTT
D gene: NA; V gene: TRBV24-1; clone size: NA; J gene: TRBJ1-3; CDR3 protein: CATSLGASGNTIYF; CDR3 DNA: TGTGCCACCTCGCTAGGGGCCTCTGGAAACACCATATATTTT
D gene: NA; V gene: TRBV7-9; clone size: NA; J gene: TRBJ2-7; CDR3 protein: CASSLGGTSSYEQYF; CDR3 DNA: TGTGCCAGCAGCTTGGGCGGGACCTCATCCTACGAGCAGTACTTC
D gene: NA; V gene: TRBV6-1; clone size: NA; J gene: TRBJ2-7; CDR3 protein: CASSEGGLARQQYF; CDR3 DNA: TGTGCCAGCAGTGAAGGGGGGCTAGCGAGACAGCAGTACTTC
D gene: TRBD1; V gene: TRBV15; clone size: NA; J gene: TRBJ2-1; CDR3 protein: CATSRTGGARSYNEQFF; CDR3 DNA: TGTGCCACCAGCAGGACAGGGGGCGCGAGGTCCTACAATGAGCAGTTCTTC
D gene: TRBD2; V gene: TRBV28; clone size: NA; J gene: TRBJ2-5; CDR3 protein: CASTNMGATSGKETQYF; CDR3 DNA: TGTGCCAGCACCAATATGGGGGCGACTAGCGGAAAAGAGACCCAGTACTTC
D gene: NA; V gene: TRBV7-8; clone size: NA; J gene: TRBJ1-3; CDR3 protein: CASSLRDTISGNTIYF; CDR3 DNA: TGTGCCAGCAGCCTCCGGGACACTATCTCTGGAAACACCATATATTTT
D gene: NA; V gene: TRBV7-3; clone size: NA; J gene: TRBJ2-2; CDR3 protein: CASSTNTGELFF; CDR3 DNA: TGTGCCAGCAGCACGAACACCGGGGAGCTGTTTTTT
D gene: NA; V gene: TRBV7-3; clone size: NA; J gene: TRBJ2-3; CDR3 protein: CASSSKGTDTQYF; CDR3 DNA: TGTGCCAGCAGCTCGAAAGGGACAGATACGCAGTATTTT
D gene: TRBD2; V gene: TRBV7-9; clone size: NA; J gene: TRBJ2-3; CDR3 protein: CASSVGGRAPPDTQYF; CDR3 DNA: TGTGCCAGCAGCGTGGGGGGGAGGGCCCCCCCAGATACGCAGTATTTT
D gene: TRBD2; V gene: TRBV5-4; clone size: NA; J gene: TRBJ2-1; CDR3 protein: CASSPGVSGRGNEQFF; CDR3 DNA: TGTGCCAGCAGCCCTGGGGTGAGCGGGAGAGGTAATGAGCAGTTCTTC
D gene: NA; V gene: TRBV3-1/TRBV3-2; clone size: NA; J gene: TRBJ2-7; CDR3 protein: CASSQDGQGGREQYF; CDR3 DNA: TGTGCCAGCAGCCAAGATGGTCAGGGGGGTAGGGAGCAGTACTTC
D gene: TRBD1; V gene: TRBV6-6; clone size: NA; J gene: TRBJ1-1; CDR3 protein: CASSTSDRGDTEAFF; CDR3 DNA: TGTGCCAGCAGTACATCGGACAGGGGTGACACTGAAGCTTTCTTT
D gene: NA; V gene: TRBV27; clone size: NA; J gene: TRBJ2-7; CDR3 protein: CASSYLAGNSHEQYF; CDR3 DNA: TGTGCCAGCAGTTATTTGGCGGGGAATAGTCACGAGCAGTACTTC
D gene: TRBD1; V gene: TRBV7-6; clone size: NA; J gene: TRBJ1-1; CDR3 protein: CASSPGQGHAEAFF; CDR3 DNA: TGTGCCAGCAGCCCCGGACAGGGCCACGCTGAAGCTTTCTTT
D gene: NA; V gene: TRBV27; clone size: once; J gene: TRBJ2-3; CDR3 protein: CASSTGDTQYF; CDR3 DNA: TGTGCCAGCAGCACGGGAGATACGCAGTATTTT
D gene: NA; V gene: TRBV15; clone size: NA; J gene: TRBJ2-7; CDR3 protein: CATSRDAGGSYEQYF; CDR3 DNA: TGTGCCACCAGCAGAGATGCAGGTGGTAGCTACGAGCAGTACTTC
D gene: NA; V gene: TRBV4-1; clone size: once; J gene: TRBJ2-1; CDR3 protein: CASGGVFEQFF; CDR3 DNA: TGCGCCAGCGGGGGAGTCTTTGAGCAGTTCTTC
D gene: NA; V gene: TRBV7-2; clone size: NA; J gene: TRBJ1-5; CDR3 protein: CASSLQGFNQPQHF; CDR3 DNA: TGTGCCAGCAGCTTACAGGGGTTTAATCAGCCCCAGCATTTT
D gene: TRBD1; V gene: TRBV6-1; clone size: NA; J gene: TRBJ1-5; CDR3 protein: CASSARDRGRNQPQHF; CDR3 DNA: TGTGCCAGCAGTGCACGGGACAGGGGGCGAAATCAGCCCCAGCATTTT
D gene: TRBD1; V gene: TRBV27; clone size: NA; J gene: TRBJ1-1; CDR3 protein: CASGEDRKNTEAFF; CDR3 DNA: TGTGCCAGCGGGGAGGACAGGAAGAACACTGAAGCTTTCTTT
D gene: NA; V gene: TRBV3-1/TRBV3-2; clone size: NA; J gene: TRBJ1-1; CDR3 protein: CASSQGQVYTEAFF; CDR3 DNA: TGTGCCAGCAGCCAAGGACAGGTTTACACTGAAGCTTTCTTT
D gene: NA; V gene: TRBV25-1; clone size: NA; J gene: TRBJ2-1; CDR3 protein: CASSERQPYNEQFF; CDR3 DNA: TGTGCCAGCAGTGAACGTCAGCCCTACAATGAGCAGTTCTTC
D gene: NA; V gene: TRBV7-2; clone size: NA; J gene: TRBJ1-3; CDR3 protein: CATAGYRALSSGNTIYF; CDR3 DNA: TGTGCCACTGCGGGTTACAGGGCGTTATCCTCTGGAAACACCATATATTTT
D gene: NA; V gene: TRBV27; clone size: NA; J gene: TRBJ1-2; CDR3 protein: CASSPGRGQANYGYTF; CDR3 DNA: TGTGCCAGCAGCCCCGGTAGGGGCCAAGCTAACTATGGCTACACCTTC
D gene: TRBD2; V gene: TRBV7-2; clone size: NA; J gene: TRBJ2-1; CDR3 protein: CASSTGLAGGMEQFF; CDR3 DNA: TGTGCCAGCAGCACGGGACTAGCGGGTGGTATGGAGCAGTTCTTC
D gene: NA; V gene: TRBV5-8; clone size: few; J gene: TRBJ1-6; CDR3 protein: CASSLESYNSPLHF; CDR3 DNA: TGTGCCAGCAGCTTGGAATCCTATAATTCACCCCTCCACTTT
D gene: NA; V gene: TRBV18; clone size: NA; J gene: TRBJ1-3; CDR3 protein: CASSPSDLGWRNTIYF; CDR3 DNA: TGTGCCAGCTCACCATCAGACTTGGGTTGGAGAAACACCATATATTTT
D gene: NA; V gene: TRBV14; clone size: NA; J gene: TRBJ1-1; CDR3 protein: CASSQVWGGTEAFF; CDR3 DNA: TGTGCCAGCAGCCAAGTATGGGGGGGCACTGAAGCTTTCTTT
D gene: NA; V gene: TRBV6-2/TRBV6-3; clone size: many; J gene: TRBJ1-2; CDR3 protein: CASTPSGPRGGYTF; CDR3 DNA: TGTGCCAGCACCCCTTCGGGACCGCGGGGTGGCTACACCTTC
D gene: NA; V gene: TRBV5-1; clone size: NA; J gene: TRBJ2-6; CDR3 protein: CASRVGVGANVLTF; CDR3 DNA: TGCGCCAGCAGGGTGGGGGTTGGGGCCAACGTCCTGACTTTC
D gene: NA; V gene: TRBV28; clone size: NA; J gene: TRBJ2-7; CDR3 protein: CASRSAFYEQYF; CDR3 DNA: TGTGCCAGCAGGTCGGCCTTCTACGAGCAGTACTTC
D gene: NA; V gene: TRBV27; clone size: NA; J gene: TRBJ1-1; CDR3 protein: CASYRGGNTEAFF; CDR3 DNA: TGTGCCAGCTACAGAGGGGGGAACACTGAAGCTTTCTTT
D gene: NA; V gene: TRBV28; clone size: few; J gene: TRBJ1-5; CDR3 protein: CASSLGDADQPQHF; CDR3 DNA: TGTGCCAGCAGCCTAGGGGACGCGGATCAGCCCCAGCATTTT